This TCR beta chain was recovered during a study of cytomegalovirus exposure and HLA in healthy donors. This CDR3 spans 11 amino acids. Germline CDR1 MNHEY, CDR2 SVGAGI. The germline V and J ends were trimmed by 8 bases and 9 bases, with 11 bases remaining between them. PCR employed 60 Vbeta and 13 Jbeta primers. Assay: immunoSEQ multiplex PCR; the TCRdb copy retains only in-frame clones and omits some. The data hold about 160,000 clones, with around nine tenths observed a single time. This clone was seen just once. The rearrangement joins TRBV6-5 to TRBJ2-1; D might be TRBD2 (5 bases). Sequencing used PBMCs. The source of this sequence is a woman aged 18-35 years in good health and CMV-seronegative. In DNA form, the CDR3 reads TGTGCCAGCGGATTTCGGGGTGAGCAGTTCTTC. Its translation is CASGFRGEQFF.